The clone carrying this T cell receptor beta chain came up a few times. Its antigen remains unknown. This same CDR3 is encoded by further DNA sequences in the sample. The record originates from a study of shared clonotypes between healthy human individuals. Study results and limitations: As a rule, naive subsets had a larger estimated richness than memory subsets. All-four-donor shared clonotypes had higher generation probabilities than non-shared clonotypes did. The naive CD4 repertoires of a handful of donors were compared, and around 4.9% of clonotypes were shared.

The protocol was immunoSEQ multiplex PCR, while the TCRdb copy is restricted to in-frame clones and leaves out a portion. The sample yields some 2,000,000 clones, 90% to 95% seen once. The CDR3 totals 15 residues. Germline V gene lookup returns CDR1 SGHRS and CDR2 YFSETQ. The J segment lost 1 base and the V segment lost 1 base, leaving 0 bases of the junction unmatched. This sequence was found in a man aged 18 to 29 in good health. The rearrangement links TRBV5-1 to TRBJ2-2; 8 nucleotides agree with TRBD1. The sample taken for sequencing was naive CD4+ T cells sorted from blood. Specified subset: CD45RA+ positively selected. CDR3 sequence reads: CASSLTGGNTGELFF. The DNA of the CDR3 is TGCGCCAGCAGCTTGACAGGGGGGAACACCGGGGAGCTGTTTTTT.